These T cell receptor beta chains were read from a single sample in a study of CD8+CD57+ T cells in acquired aplastic anemia. In TCRdb, the reads were re-called with MiXCR into one record per CDR3 protein. The sample lists approximately 150,000 distinct CDR3 sequences, about two thirds occurring once. Specimen: sorted CD4+, CD8+, or CD8+CD57+ T cells (not recorded which) from PBMCs. These receptors were obtained from a human donor with aplastic anemia. The CDR3 runs from the conserved cysteine through the conserved F or W. A D gene is named only where the DNA matches it firmly. Size values are once, few and many counts, or a class for expanded clones, and some rows have none.

CDR3 protein,CDR3 DNA,D gene,V gene,clone size,J gene
CASSLPSTLAGELSF,TGTGCCAGCAGCTTACCGTCGACTCTAGCCGGGGAGCTGTCTTTT,.,TRBV5-5,.,TRBJ2-2
CASSKKVLAGTGELFF,TGTGCCAGCAGCAAAAAAGTGCTAGCGGGAACCGGGGAGCTGTTTTTT,TRBD2,TRBV7-2,few,TRBJ2-2
CSANLGARDSPLHF,TGCAGTGCTAACCTGGGGGCGAGGGATTCACCCCTCCACTTT,.,TRBV20-1,.,TRBJ1-6
CASSLEADLTNSPLHF,TGTGCCAGCAGCTTAGAGGCAGATCTGACTAATTCACCCCTCCACTTT,.,TRBV7-9,.,TRBJ1-6
CATSRGRDYEQFF,TGTGCCACCAGCAGAGGCCGGGACTACGAGCAGTTCTTC,TRBD2,TRBV15,.,TRBJ2-1
CASSLGQGITEQYF,TGTGCCAGCAGCCTCGGACAGGGTATCACCGAGCAGTACTTC,TRBD1,TRBV7-9,once,TRBJ2-7
CASSVDRWNTEAFF,TGTGCCAGTAGTGTGGACAGATGGAACACTGAAGCTTTCTTT,.,TRBV19,few,TRBJ1-1
CASSLRSSGQYF,TGTGCCAGCAGCTTACGGTCTAGCGGTCAGTACTTC,TRBD2,TRBV7-2,once,TRBJ2-7
CASRGSGGRETQYF,TGTGCCAGCAGAGGTAGCGGGGGGAGGGAGACCCAGTACTTC,TRBD2,TRBV7-7,.,TRBJ2-5
CSARGTGLETQYF,TGCAGTGCTAGAGGGACAGGGTTGGAGACCCAGTACTTC,TRBD1,TRBV20-1,.,TRBJ2-5
CASSLTGTHGYTF,TGTGCCAGCAGCTTAACCGGGACCCATGGCTACACCTTC,.,TRBV7-6,.,TRBJ1-2
CASSHGTSHSPLHF,TGTGCCAGCAGCCACGGGACAAGTCATTCACCCCTCCACTTT,.,TRBV11-2,.,TRBJ1-6
CASSPRDRGNYNEQFF,TGTGCCAGCAGCCCCCGGGACAGGGGCAACTACAATGAGCAGTTCTTC,TRBD1,TRBV7-3,.,TRBJ2-1
CASSFSSGANVLTF,TGCGCCAGCAGTTTCAGCTCTGGGGCCAACGTCCTGACTTTC,.,TRBV5-1,.,TRBJ2-6
CASSRDTDRMYEQYF,TGTGCCAGCAGTCGAGATACTGACAGGATGTACGAGCAGTACTTC,.,TRBV2,.,TRBJ2-7
CASTVIRGGAEAFF,TGCGCCAGCACCGTAATCCGGGGAGGCGCTGAAGCTTTCTTT,.,TRBV7-2,.,TRBJ1-1
CASSQTSGLSEQYF,TGTGCCAGTAGCCAAACTTCAGGGCTGAGCGAGCAGTACTTC,.,TRBV19,.,TRBJ2-7
CASRFIQGGNTEAFF,TGTGCCAGCAGATTCATCCAGGGTGGTAACACTGAAGCTTTCTTT,.,TRBV6-4,.,TRBJ1-1
CATSRDTVYEQYF,TGTGCCACCAGCAGAGATACGGTCTACGAGCAGTACTTC,.,TRBV15,once,TRBJ2-7
CARIPTSDYYNEQFF,TGTGCCAGGATTCCCACTAGCGACTACTACAATGAGCAGTTCTTC,TRBD2,TRBV2,.,TRBJ2-1
CAISEPGALNTEAFF,TGTGCCATCAGTGAGCCGGGGGCTTTGAACACTGAAGCTTTCTTT,.,TRBV10-3,.,TRBJ1-1
CASSDLRGGISGANVLTF,TGTGCCAGCAGTGATTTAAGGGGAGGGATCTCTGGGGCCAACGTCCTGACTTTC,TRBD2,TRBV25-1,.,TRBJ2-6
CSASGKTGELFF,TGCAGTGCGTCAGGCAAGACCGGGGAGCTGTTTTTT,.,TRBV20-1,once,TRBJ2-2
CSVEVGGANVLTF,TGCAGCGTTGAAGTCGGTGGGGCCAACGTCCTGACTTTC,.,TRBV29-1,.,TRBJ2-6
CASSFSGGGGEQYF,TGTGCCAGCAGCTTTAGCGGGGGAGGGGGCGAGCAGTACTTC,TRBD2,TRBV6-1,.,TRBJ2-7
CASASLGVAGGYEQYF,TGCGCCAGCGCCTCCCTCGGGGTAGCGGGAGGATACGAGCAGTACTTC,TRBD2,TRBV5-1,.,TRBJ2-7
CASSLVEGQGWPYEQYF,TGTGCCAGCAGCTTAGTCGAAGGACAGGGTTGGCCCTACGAGCAGTACTTC,TRBD1,TRBV7-9,.,TRBJ2-7
CASSLAGTGAFYEQYF,TGTGCCAGCAGCTTGGCCGGGACAGGGGCCTTCTACGAGCAGTACTTC,TRBD1,TRBV5-4,.,TRBJ2-7
CSVADRGARSYNEQFF,TGCAGCGTGGCGGACAGGGGCGCCCGCTCCTACAATGAGCAGTTCTTC,TRBD1,TRBV29-1,.,TRBJ2-1
CSARPGAPNQPQHF,TGCAGTGCCCGCCCAGGGGCGCCGAATCAGCCCCAGCATTTT,.,TRBV20-1,.,TRBJ1-5
CASSSSRNQPQHF,TGTGCCAGCAGCTCCTCCCGCAATCAGCCCCAGCATTTT,.,TRBV7-9,.,TRBJ1-5
CATSDPGLTPGTDTQYF,TGTGCCACCAGTGATCCCGGACTCACCCCAGGGACAGATACGCAGTATTTT,.,TRBV24-1,.,TRBJ2-3
CAIRVAGEGTDTQYF,TGTGCCATCAGGGTAGCGGGGGAAGGCACAGATACGCAGTATTTT,TRBD2,TRBV10-3,few,TRBJ2-3